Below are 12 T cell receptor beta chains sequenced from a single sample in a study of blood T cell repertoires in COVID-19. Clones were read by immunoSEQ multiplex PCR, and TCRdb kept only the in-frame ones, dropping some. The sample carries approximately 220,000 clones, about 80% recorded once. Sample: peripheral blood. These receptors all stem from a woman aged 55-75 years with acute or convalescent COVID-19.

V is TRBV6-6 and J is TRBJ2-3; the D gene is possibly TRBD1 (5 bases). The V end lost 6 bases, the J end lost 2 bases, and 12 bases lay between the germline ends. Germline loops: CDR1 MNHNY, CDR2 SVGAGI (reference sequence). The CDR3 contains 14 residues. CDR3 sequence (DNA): TGTGCCAGCAGGGAGACAGCCTACACAGATACGCAGTATTTT. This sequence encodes CASRETAYTDTQYF.

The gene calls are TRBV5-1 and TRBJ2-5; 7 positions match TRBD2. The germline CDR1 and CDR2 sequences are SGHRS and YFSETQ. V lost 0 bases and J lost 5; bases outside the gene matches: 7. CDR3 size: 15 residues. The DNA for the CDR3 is TGCGCCAGCAGCTTGGACGGGGGGTTTAGGGAGACCCAGTACTTC. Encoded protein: CASSLDGGFRETQYF.

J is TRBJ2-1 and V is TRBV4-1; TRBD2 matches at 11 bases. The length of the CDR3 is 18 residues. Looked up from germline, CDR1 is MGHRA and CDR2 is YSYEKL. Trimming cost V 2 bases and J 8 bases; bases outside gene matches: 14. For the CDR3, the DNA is TGCGCCAGCAGCCAAAGACGGGTACTAGCGGGGGTTGAGGATGAGCAGTTCTTC. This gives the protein CASSQRRVLAGVEDEQFF.

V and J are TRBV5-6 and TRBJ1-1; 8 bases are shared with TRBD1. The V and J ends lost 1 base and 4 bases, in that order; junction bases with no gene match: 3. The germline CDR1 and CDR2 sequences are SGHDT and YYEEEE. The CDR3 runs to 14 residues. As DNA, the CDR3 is TGTGCCAGCAGCTTGCTTCAGGGGGCCACTGAAGCTTTCTTT. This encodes CASSLLQGATEAFF.

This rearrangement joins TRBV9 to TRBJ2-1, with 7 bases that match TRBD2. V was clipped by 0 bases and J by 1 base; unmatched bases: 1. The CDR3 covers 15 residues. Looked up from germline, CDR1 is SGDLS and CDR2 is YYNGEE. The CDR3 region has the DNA TGTGCCAGCAGCGTAGGCGGGGGATCCTACAATGAGCAGTTCTTC. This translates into CASSVGGGSYNEQFF.

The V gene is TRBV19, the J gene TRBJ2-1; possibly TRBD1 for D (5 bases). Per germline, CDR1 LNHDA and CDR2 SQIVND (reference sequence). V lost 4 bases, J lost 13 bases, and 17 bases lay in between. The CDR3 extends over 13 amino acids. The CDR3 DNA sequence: TGTGCCAGTAGTACCCAATGGGGCTCCGTTCAGTTCTTC. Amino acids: CASSTQWGSVQFF.

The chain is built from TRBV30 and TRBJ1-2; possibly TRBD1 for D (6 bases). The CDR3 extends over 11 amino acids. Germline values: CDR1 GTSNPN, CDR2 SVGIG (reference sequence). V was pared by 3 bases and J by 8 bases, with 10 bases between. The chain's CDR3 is CAWSPGEGYTF. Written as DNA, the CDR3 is TGTGCCTGGAGCCCAGGGGAAGGCTACACCTTC.

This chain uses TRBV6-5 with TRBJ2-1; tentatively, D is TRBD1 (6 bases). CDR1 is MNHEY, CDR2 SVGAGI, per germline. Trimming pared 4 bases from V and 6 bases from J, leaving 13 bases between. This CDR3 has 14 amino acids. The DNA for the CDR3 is TGTGCCAGCAGTTTTACAGGGTTCAGCAATGAGCAGTTCTTC. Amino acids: CASSFTGFSNEQFF.

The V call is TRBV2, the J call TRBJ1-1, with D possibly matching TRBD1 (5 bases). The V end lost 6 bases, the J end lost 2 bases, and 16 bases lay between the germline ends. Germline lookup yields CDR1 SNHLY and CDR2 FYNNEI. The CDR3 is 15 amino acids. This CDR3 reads CASRGAREFNTEAFF. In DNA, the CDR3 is TGTGCCAGCAGAGGGGCCAGGGAATTCAACACTGAAGCTTTCTTT.

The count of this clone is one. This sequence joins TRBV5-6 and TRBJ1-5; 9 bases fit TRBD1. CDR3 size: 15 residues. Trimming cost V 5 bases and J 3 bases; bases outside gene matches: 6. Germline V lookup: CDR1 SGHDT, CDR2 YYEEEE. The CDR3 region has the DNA TGTGCCAGCAGTCGTGGGACAGGGCCCAATCAGCCCCAGCATTTT. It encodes CASSRGTGPNQPQHF.

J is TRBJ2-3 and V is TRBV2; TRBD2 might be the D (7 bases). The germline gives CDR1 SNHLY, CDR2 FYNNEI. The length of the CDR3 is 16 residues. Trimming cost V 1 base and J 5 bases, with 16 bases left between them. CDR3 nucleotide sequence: TGTGCCAGCAGTGAAGACGTGGGGGGGCGTGGAGATACGCAGTATTTT. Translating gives CASSEDVGGRGDTQYF.

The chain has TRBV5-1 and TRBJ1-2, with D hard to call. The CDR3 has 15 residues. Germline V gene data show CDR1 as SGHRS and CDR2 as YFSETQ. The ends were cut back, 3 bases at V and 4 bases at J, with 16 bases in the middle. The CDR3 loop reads CASSSRATAFYGYTF. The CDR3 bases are TGCGCCAGCAGCTCGCGGGCCACGGCCTTCTATGGCTACACCTTC.